The 9 T cell receptor beta chains given below trace back to one sample, sequenced in a study of CD8+ T cells in alopecia areata. In each case, RNA was isolated and then reverse transcribed into cDNA as the sequencing template. Measured with immunoSEQ multiplex PCR; TCRdb has only the in-frame clones, and not every one. The table has some 200,000 clones, about 57% seen once. Treatment meaning: oral pan-JAK inhibitor, 5-10 mg twice daily. The specimen was CD4+ T cells sorted from blood, collected at week 4, from a patient treated with tofacitinib. These receptor sequences come from a human donor with alopecia areata.

For the CDR3, the DNA is TGTGCCAGCAGTGACTCGGCAGGGATGGCAGATACGCAGTATTTT. It specifies CASSDSAGMADTQYF. This chain links TRBV6-4 with TRBJ2-3; D is possibly TRBD1 (5 bases). Between the trimmed V and J ends, which lost 0 bases and 4 bases, there was a span of 11 bases. The CDR3 sequence is 15 residues long. Germline V lookup: CDR1 MRHNA, CDR2 SNTAGT.

The chain uses TRBV11-2 and TRBJ2-1, with no clear D. This CDR3 region has 13 residues. Germline CDR1 SGHAT, CDR2 FQNNGV. Trimming pared 7 bases from V and 5 bases from J, leaving 12 bases between. DNA of the CDR3: TGTGCCAGCACGATAGGCACCAACAATGAGCAGTTCTTC. This sequence encodes CASTIGTNNEQFF.

The chain has TRBV5-1 and TRBJ1-2; D is uncertain. This CDR3 comprises 13 residues. Germline CDR1 reads SGHRS; CDR2 reads YFSETQ. Trimming removed 0 bases from V and 2 bases from J, with 5 bases in between. CDR3 region: CASSLEWNYGYTF. CDR3 DNA: TGCGCCAGCAGCTTGGAGTGGAACTATGGCTACACCTTC. The full variable domain, its missing parts supplied by reference TRBV5-1 and TRBJ1-2, is KAGVTQTPRYLIKTRGQQVTLSCSPISGHRSVSWYQQTPGQGLQFLFEYFSETQRNKGNFPGRFSGRQFSNSRSEMNVSTLELGDSALYLCASSLEWNYGYTFGSGTRLTVV.

The chain employs TRBV28 and TRBJ2-5, with 8 bases identical to TRBD1. The V gene end was trimmed by 3 bases and the J gene end by 5 bases; junction bases not matched to a gene: 2. CDR3 length: 13 residues. The germline CDR1 and CDR2 sequences are MDHEN and SYDVKM. This chain's CDR3 is CASSLQGAETQYF. CDR3 nucleotides: TGTGCCAGCAGTTTGCAGGGGGCGGAGACCCAGTACTTC.

The count of this clone is one. The J gene is TRBJ2-7, the V gene TRBV10-3; 8 bases map to TRBD2. The CDR3 runs to 15 residues. Germline V gives CDR1 ENHRY, CDR2 SYGVKD. V was clipped by 4 bases and J by 3 bases; unmatched bases: 8. CDR3 sequence (DNA): TGTGCCATCAGTGCCGGCGGGGGGACTAACTACGAGCAGTACTTC. Protein product: CAISAGGGTNYEQYF.

The sample holds a few counts of this clone. The CDR3 sequence is CASSPDQFETQYF. CDR3 bases: TGTGCCAGCTCACCTGACCAGTTTGAGACCCAGTACTTC. The chain recombines TRBV18 with TRBJ2-5; D remains ambiguous. Germline CDR1 KGHSH, CDR2 LQKENI. This CDR3 spans 13 amino acids. Between the trimmed V and J ends, which lost 3 bases and 5 bases, there was a span of 10 bases.

This clone occurred a few times. The chain has TRBV5-1 and TRBJ1-2; D remains unclear. Trimming left V 4 bases short and J 4 bases short, with 14 bases between. Germline V CDR1 and CDR2: SGHRS, YFSETQ. The CDR3 has 14 residues. CDR3 DNA: TGCGCCAGCAGCGAATTGACAAAAACCTATGGCTACACCTTC. Protein product: CASSELTKTYGYTF.

The chain combines TRBV29-1 with TRBJ1-1; 7 bases map to TRBD1. CDR3 size: 13 residues. Germline V gene data show CDR1 as SQVTM and CDR2 as ANQGSEA. V dropped 5 bases and J dropped 5; count of bases not matched to a gene: 8. The CDR3 sequence: CSVNRGEGTEAFF. CDR3 bases: TGCAGCGTTAACAGGGGAGAGGGGACTGAAGCTTTCTTT.

This clone was detected a few times. The chain has TRBV23-1 and TRBJ2-7; possible D gene TRBD1, 5 bases. TRBV23-1 is recorded as an ORF, its role being uncertain. With 2 bases removed from V and 0 bases from J, the gap between germline ends came to 17 bases. The CDR3 consists of 17 residues. CDR3 DNA: TGCGCCAGCAGTCAAGGAACAGGAAAATATAGCTCCTACGAGCAGTACTTC. Translation gives CASSQGTGKYSSYEQYF.